This TCR beta chain is drawn from a study of OX40 agonist ivuxolimab in advanced cancers. Findings and caveats of the study: Among the nonresponders, some also had low normalized T-cell clonal expansion. CD8+ T cells averaged more expanded clones than CD4+.

TCRdb's copy holds only in-frame clones and misses some; the assay was immunoSEQ multiplex PCR. The table lists about 62,000 clones, over 90% of them singletons, with around an eighth in the top ten. In regard to this clone: Its specificity is not known.

The TCR comes from an adult with an advanced solid tumor such as melanoma, head and neck, liver or kidney cancer. This sample comprised CD4+ or CD8+ T cells sorted from blood, obtained in a trial of the OX40 agonist ivuxolimab.

The CDR3 DNA sequence: TGTGCCAGCAGTTTACACATCCATTACGAGCAGTACTTC. Its translation is CASSLHIHYEQYF. The chain combines TRBV27 with TRBJ2-7; D call uncertain. V was trimmed by 2 bases and J by 4 bases, leaving 9 bases between them. Germline CDR1 MNHEY, CDR2 SMNVEV (reference sequence). The CDR3 has 13 residues.